This TCR beta chain was sequenced during a study of T cell responses to AZD1222 COVID-19 vaccine. The V gene's germline CDR1 is MNHNY and CDR2 SVGAGI (reference sequence). The CDR3 contains 15 residues. V gave up 2 bases and J gave up 1 base; unmatched junction bases: 0. Assay used: immunoSEQ multiplex PCR; TCRdb lists only in-frame clones, some missing. The sample shows approximately 100,000 clones, approximately 90% of them seen only once. The receptor's source is an adult in good health. The chain carries TRBV6-6 and TRBJ1-5; TRBD1 aligns across 9 bases. Sample: peripheral blood, taken on day 0 of AZD1222 vaccination. The CDR3 DNA follows: TGTGCCAGCAGTTACGGACAGGGGAGCAATCAGCCCCAGCATTTT. Its translation is CASSYGQGSNQPQHF.